The text below deals with one T cell receptor (beta chain). Its target is not known. These data come from a study of cytomegalovirus exposure and HLA in healthy donors. Overall study context: The Caucasian-associated ancestry cluster held less than 85% of around 380 genotyped donors. Notes on the study in general: TCR beta sequences reportedly predicted the HLA-A and HLA-B alleles of most subjects accurately. The study designated about 180 TCR beta chains cytomegalovirus-associated. Data from an earlier analysis indicated that most TCR beta V segments were productive either about 87% or about 30% of the time.

Germline CDR1 MNHEY, CDR2 SVGAGI. CDR3 length equals 14 residues. The V and J ends lost 5 bases and 3 bases respectively, with 10 bases between them. The PCR employed 60 Vbeta primers together with 13 Jbeta primers. Some clones are missing from TCRdb's copy, which holds only in-frame ones; the method was immunoSEQ multiplex PCR. The sample shows 150,000 to 200,000 clones, roughly 77% of them seen only once. The TCR was taken from a man younger than 35 in good health and CMV-seropositive. The sequenced sample consisted of PBMCs. The gene calls are TRBV6-5 and TRBJ2-2; perhaps TRBD2 as D (5 bases). This chain's CDR3 is CASSPGGYTGELFF. The DNA of the CDR3 is TGTGCCAGCAGTCCTGGCGGGTACACCGGGGAGCTGTTTTTT.